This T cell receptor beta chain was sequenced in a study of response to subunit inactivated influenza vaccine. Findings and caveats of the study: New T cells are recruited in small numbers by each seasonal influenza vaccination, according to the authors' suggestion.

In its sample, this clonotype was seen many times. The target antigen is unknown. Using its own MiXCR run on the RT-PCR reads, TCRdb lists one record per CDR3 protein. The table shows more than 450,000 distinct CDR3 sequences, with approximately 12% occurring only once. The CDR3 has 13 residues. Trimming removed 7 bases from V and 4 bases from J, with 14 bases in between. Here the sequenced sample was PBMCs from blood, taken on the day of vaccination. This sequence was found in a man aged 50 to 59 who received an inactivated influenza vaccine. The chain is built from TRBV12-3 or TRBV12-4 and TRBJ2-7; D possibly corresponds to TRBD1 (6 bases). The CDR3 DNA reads TGTGCCAGCATGAAACAGGGTTCTTACGAGCAGTACTTC. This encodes CASMKQGSYEQYF.